This TCR beta chain is from a study of cytomegalovirus exposure and HLA in healthy donors. Study context: An earlier analysis found around 100 million unique TCR beta sequences from about 179 million T cells. Findings of the study overall: Sequencing had likely introduced a cluster of highly shared sequence variants as an artifact. HLA allele associations emerged for 17,000 or so TCR beta sequences in a later analysis, at 0.05 false discovery rate.

Of note for this clone: Its antigen is undetermined.

Use of 60 Vbeta and 13 Jbeta primers characterized the PCR. Libraries were prepared by immunoSEQ multiplex PCR; TCRdb keeps only in-frame clonotypes and omits some of them. With over 100,000 clones in the sample, the ten largest clones hold 3% to 4.5%. Material for sequencing was PBMCs. The receptor's source is a man aged 30-40 years in good health and CMV-seronegative.

The CDR3 region is CASSWTVLSYEQYF. The CDR3 region has the DNA TGTGCCAGCAGTTGGACAGTTCTATCCTACGAGCAGTACTTC. The chain couples TRBV6-5 to TRBJ2-7; D perhaps matches TRBD1 (6 bases). The germline V gene encodes CDR1 MNHEY and CDR2 SVGAGI. V lost 4 bases to trimming and J lost 1 base, with 11 bases between them. The CDR3 length is 14 residues.